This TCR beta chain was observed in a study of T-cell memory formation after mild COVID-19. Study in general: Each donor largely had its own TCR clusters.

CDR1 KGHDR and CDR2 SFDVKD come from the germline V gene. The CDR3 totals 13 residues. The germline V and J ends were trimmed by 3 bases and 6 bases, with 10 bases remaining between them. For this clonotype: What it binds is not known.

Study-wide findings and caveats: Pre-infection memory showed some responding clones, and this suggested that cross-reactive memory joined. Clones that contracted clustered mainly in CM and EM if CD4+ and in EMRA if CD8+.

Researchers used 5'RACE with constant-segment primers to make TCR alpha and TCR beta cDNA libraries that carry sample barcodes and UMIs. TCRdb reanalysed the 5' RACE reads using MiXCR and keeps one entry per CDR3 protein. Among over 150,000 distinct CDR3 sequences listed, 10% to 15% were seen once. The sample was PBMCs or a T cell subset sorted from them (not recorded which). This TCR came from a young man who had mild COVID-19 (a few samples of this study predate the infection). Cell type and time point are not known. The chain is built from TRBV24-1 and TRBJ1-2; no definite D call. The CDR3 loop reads CATSDAARDGYTF. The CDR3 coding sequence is TGTGCCACCAGTGATGCGGCCCGAGATGGCTACACCTTC.